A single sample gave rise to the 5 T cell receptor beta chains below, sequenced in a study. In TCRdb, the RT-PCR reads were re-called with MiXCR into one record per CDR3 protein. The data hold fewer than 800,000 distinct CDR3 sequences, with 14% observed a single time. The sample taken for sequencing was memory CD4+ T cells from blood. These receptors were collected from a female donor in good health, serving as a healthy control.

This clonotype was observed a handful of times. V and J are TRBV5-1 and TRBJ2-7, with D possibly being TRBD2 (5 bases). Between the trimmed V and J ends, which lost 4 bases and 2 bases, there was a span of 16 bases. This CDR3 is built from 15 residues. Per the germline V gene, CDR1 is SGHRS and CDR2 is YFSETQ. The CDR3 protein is CASSMEAGNTYEQYF. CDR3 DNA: TGCGCCAGCAGCATGGAGGCAGGCAACACCTACGAGCAGTACTTC.

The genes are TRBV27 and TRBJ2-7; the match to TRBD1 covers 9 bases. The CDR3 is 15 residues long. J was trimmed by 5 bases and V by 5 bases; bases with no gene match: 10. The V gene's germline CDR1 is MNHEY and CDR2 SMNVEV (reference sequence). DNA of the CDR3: TGTGCCAGCAGTCTCACCGGGACAGGGCGGCACGAGCAGTACTTC. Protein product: CASSLTGTGRHEQYF.

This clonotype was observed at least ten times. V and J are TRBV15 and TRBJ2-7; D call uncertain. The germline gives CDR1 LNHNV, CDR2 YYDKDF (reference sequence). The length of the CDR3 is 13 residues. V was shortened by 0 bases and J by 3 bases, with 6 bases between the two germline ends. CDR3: CATSRDLYYEQYF. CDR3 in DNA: TGTGCCACCAGCAGAGATTTATACTACGAGCAGTACTTC.

The CDR3 region is CASSSWGTNQPQHF. CDR3 nucleotides: TGTGCCAGCAGCTCCTGGGGGACTAATCAGCCCCAGCATTTT. The gene calls are TRBV9 and TRBJ1-5, with D possibly TRBD1 on 5 matching bases. This CDR3 is 14 amino acids long. Trimming pared 4 bases from V and 4 bases from J, leaving 12 bases between. Germline loops: CDR1 SGDLS, CDR2 YYNGEE.

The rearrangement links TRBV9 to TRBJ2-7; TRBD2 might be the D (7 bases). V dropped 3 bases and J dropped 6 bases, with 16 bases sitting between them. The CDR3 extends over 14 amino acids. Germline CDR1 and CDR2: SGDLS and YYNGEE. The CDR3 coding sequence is TGTGCCAGCAGCGAGGGGGGGCGTAAAGGCGAGCAGTACTTC. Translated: CASSEGGRKGEQYF.